Sequencing of this T cell receptor beta chain was carried out in a study of blood T cell repertoires in COVID-19. Germline values: CDR1 MRHNA, CDR2 SNTAGT. This CDR3 has 15 residues. V dropped 5 bases and J dropped 5; count of bases not matched to a gene: 6. Using immunoSEQ multiplex PCR, the repertoire was profiled, and TCRdb retains in-frame clones only, with some absent. The sample lists 250,000 to 350,000 clones; roughly 90% were seen once. The receptor comes from a woman aged 30 to 39 with active or convalescent COVID-19. The sample taken for sequencing was peripheral blood. This chain uses TRBV6-4 with TRBJ2-1; 10 bases line up with TRBD2. The CDR3 region is CASSQSGGANNEQFF. Written as DNA, the CDR3 is TGTGCCAGCAGTCAGAGCGGGGGGGCTAACAATGAGCAGTTCTTC.